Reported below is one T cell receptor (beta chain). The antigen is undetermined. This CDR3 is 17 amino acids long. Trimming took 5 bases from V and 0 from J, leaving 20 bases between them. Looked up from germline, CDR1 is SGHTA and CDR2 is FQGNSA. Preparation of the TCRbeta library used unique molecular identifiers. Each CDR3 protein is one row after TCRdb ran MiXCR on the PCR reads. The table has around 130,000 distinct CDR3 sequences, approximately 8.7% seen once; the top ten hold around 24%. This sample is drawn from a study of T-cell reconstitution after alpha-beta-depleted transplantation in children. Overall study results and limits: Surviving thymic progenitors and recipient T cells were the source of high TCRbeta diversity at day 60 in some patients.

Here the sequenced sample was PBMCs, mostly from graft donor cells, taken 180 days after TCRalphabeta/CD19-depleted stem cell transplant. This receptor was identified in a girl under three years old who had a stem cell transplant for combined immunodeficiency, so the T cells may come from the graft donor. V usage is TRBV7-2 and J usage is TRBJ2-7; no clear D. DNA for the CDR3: TGTGCCAGCAGCCCTCGGGCCAAAGACACCCGCTCCTACGAGCAGTACTTC. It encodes CASSPRAKDTRSYEQYF.